This paragraph reports one T cell receptor beta chain. The data belong to a study of blood T cell repertoires in COVID-19. Turning to the study itself: COVID-19 samples collected from the United States, Italy and Spain covered acute and convalescent phases. Sample material is recorded as cDNA or gDNA derived from T cells, B-cell-depleted T cells, or PBMCs.

CDR3 length equals 16 residues. Looked up from germline, CDR1 is MGHRA and CDR2 is YSYEKL. Trimming stripped 2 bases from V and 0 bases from J, with 11 bases between. In the authors' methods: Researchers report that nucleated cell counts were estimated from reference gene primer amplification. Sequencing was performed with immunoSEQ multiplex PCR; in TCRdb, only in-frame clones are kept and a portion is missing. The DNA gave D and trimming, while V, J and clone size come from that table. The sample includes roughly 250,000 clones, roughly 86% of them seen just once. The sequencing sample was made of peripheral blood. The chain joins TRBV4-1 to TRBJ1-5, with no clear D. The clonotype originates from a woman in her fifties or sixties with acute or convalescent COVID-19. As DNA, the CDR3 is TGCGCCAGCAGCCAAAGAGGAGAACTTAGCAATCAGCCCCAGCATTTT. It translates to CASSQRGELSNQPQHF.